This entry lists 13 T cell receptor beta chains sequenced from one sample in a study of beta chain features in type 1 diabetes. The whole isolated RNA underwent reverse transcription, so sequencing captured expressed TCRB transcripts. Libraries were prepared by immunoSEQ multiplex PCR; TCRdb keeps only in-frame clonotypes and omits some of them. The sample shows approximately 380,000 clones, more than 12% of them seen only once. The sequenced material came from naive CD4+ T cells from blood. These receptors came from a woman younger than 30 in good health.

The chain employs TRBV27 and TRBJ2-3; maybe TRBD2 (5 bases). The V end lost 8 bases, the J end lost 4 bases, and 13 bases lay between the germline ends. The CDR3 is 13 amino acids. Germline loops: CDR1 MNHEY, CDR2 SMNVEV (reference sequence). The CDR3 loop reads CASGRWAADTQYF. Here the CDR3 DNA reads TGTGCCAGCGGGAGATGGGCCGCAGATACGCAGTATTTT.

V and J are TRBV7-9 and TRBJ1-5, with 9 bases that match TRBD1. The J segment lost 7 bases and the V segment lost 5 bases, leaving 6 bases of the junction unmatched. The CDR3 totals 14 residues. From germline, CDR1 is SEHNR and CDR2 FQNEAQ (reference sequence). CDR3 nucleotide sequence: TGTGCCAGCAGCGCACAGGGGGCAAAACAGCCCCAGCATTTT. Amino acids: CASSAQGAKQPQHF.

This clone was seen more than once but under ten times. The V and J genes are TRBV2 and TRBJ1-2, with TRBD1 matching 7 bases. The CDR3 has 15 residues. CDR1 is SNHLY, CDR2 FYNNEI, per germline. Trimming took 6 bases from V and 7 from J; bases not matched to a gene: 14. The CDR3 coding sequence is TGTGCCAGCAGCTTTAGGACAGGCCGGGGGATTGGCTACACCTTC. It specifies CASSFRTGRGIGYTF.

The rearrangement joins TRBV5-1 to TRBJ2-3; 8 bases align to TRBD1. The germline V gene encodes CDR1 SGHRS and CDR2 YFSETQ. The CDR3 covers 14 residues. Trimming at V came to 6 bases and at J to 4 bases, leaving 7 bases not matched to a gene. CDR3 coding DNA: TGCGCCAGCACCGACGACAGGGGCCCAGATACGCAGTATTTT. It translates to CASTDDRGPDTQYF.

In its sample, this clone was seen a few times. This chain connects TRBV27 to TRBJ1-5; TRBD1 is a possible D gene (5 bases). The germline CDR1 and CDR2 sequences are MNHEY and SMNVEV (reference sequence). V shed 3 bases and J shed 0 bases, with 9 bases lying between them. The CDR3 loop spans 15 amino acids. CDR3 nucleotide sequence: TGTGCCAGCAGTTTGGAGGGGTATAGCAATCAGCCCCAGCATTTT. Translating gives CASSLEGYSNQPQHF.

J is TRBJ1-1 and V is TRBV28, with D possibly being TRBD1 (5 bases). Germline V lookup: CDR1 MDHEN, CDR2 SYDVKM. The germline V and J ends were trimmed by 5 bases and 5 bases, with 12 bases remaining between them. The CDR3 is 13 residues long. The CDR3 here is CASSTPGRTEAFF. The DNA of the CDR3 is TGTGCCAGCAGTACCCCAGGGCGAACTGAAGCTTTCTTT.

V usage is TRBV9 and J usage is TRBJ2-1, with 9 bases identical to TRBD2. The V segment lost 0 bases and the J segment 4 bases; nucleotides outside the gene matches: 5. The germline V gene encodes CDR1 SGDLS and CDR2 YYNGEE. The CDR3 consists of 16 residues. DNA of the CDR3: TGTGCCAGCAGCGTAGCTTTAGCGGGAGTTTACAATGAGCAGTTCTTC. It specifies CASSVALAGVYNEQFF.

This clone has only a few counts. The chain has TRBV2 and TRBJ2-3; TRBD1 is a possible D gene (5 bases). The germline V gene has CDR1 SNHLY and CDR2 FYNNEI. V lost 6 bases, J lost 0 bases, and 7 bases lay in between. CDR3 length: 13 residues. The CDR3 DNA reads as TGTGCCAGCAGACGACAGAGCACAGATACGCAGTATTTT. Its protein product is CASRRQSTDTQYF.

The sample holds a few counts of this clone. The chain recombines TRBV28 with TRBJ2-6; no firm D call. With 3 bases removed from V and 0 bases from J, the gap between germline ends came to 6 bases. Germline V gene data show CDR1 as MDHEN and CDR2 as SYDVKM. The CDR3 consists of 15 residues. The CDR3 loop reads CASSFFSSGANVLTF. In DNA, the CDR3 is TGTGCCAGCAGTTTTTTCAGCTCTGGGGCCAACGTCCTGACTTTC.

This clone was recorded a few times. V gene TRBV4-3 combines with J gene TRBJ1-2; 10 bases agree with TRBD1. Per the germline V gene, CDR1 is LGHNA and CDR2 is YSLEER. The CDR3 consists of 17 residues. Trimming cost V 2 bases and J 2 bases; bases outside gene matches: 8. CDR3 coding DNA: TGCGCCAGCAGCCAAAGATGGGGGACAGGGGAGAACTATGGCTACACCTTC. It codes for CASSQRWGTGENYGYTF.

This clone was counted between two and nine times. CDR3 DNA sequence: TGTGCCAGCAGCTCTCTTTTAGAGGCAGCGCGAGAGACCCAGTACTTC. Encoded protein: CASSSLLEAARETQYF. The chain couples TRBV11-2 to TRBJ2-5; D unclear. This CDR3 comprises 16 residues. Germline V gene data show CDR1 as SGHAT and CDR2 as FQNNGV. V was pared by 4 bases and J by 4 bases, with 19 bases between.

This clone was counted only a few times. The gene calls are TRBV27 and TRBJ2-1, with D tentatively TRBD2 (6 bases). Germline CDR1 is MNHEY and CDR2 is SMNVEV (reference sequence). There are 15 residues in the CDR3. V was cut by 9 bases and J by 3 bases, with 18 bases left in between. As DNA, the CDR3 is TGTGCCAGTAAGAGGGGTAGCGGATACTACAATGAGCAGTTCTTC. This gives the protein CASKRGSGYYNEQFF.

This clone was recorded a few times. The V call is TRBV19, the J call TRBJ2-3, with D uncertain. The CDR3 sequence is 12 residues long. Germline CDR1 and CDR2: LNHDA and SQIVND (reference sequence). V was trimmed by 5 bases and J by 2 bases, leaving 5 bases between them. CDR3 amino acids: CASSLFTDTQYF. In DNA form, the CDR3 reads TGTGCCAGTAGTCTCTTCACAGATACGCAGTATTTT.